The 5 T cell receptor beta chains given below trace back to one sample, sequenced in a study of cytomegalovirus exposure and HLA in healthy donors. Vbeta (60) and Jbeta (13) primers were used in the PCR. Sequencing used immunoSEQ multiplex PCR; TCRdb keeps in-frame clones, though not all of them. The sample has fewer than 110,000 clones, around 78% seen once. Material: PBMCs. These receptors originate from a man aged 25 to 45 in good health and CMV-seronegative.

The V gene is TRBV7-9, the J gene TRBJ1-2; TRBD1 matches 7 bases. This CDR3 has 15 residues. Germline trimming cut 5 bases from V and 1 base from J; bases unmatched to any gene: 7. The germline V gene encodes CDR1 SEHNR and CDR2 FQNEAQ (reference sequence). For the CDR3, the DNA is TGTGCCAGCAGCCTACAGACAGGGCTTAACTATGGCTACACCTTC. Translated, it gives CASSLQTGLNYGYTF.

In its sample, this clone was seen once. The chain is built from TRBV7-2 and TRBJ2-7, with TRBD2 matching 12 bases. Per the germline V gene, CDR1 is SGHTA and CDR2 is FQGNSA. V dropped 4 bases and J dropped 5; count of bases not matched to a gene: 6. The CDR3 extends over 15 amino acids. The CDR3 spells CASSSRTSGDHEQYF. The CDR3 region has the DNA TGTGCCAGCAGCTCCCGGACTAGCGGGGACCACGAGCAGTACTTC.

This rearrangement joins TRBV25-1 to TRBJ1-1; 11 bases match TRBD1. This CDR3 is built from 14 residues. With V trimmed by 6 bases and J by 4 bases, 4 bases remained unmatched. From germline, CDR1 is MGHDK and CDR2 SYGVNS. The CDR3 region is CASRGTGGSTEAFF. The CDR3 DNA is TGTGCCAGCAGGGGGACAGGGGGAAGCACTGAAGCTTTCTTT.

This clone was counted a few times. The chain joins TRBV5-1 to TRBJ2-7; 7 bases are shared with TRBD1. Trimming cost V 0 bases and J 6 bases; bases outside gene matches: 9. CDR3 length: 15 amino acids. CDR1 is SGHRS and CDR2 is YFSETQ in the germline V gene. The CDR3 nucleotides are TGCGCCAGCAGCTTGGAGGGGTCAGGGACAGTCGAGCAGTACTTC. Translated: CASSLEGSGTVEQYF.

The CDR3 DNA reads as TGTGCCAGCAGTTTAACAGGGGGCGACGGCTACGAGCAGTACTTC. Translated: CASSLTGGDGYEQYF. The chain is built from TRBV6-6 and TRBJ2-7; 9 bases agree with TRBD1. The ends lost 4 bases at V and 3 bases at J; junction bases unmatched: 7. CDR1 is MNHNY, CDR2 SVGAGI, per germline (reference sequence). CDR3 length: 15 residues.